This T cell receptor beta chain stems from a study of response to subunit inactivated influenza vaccine. Findings of the study overall: T cells newly recruited by each seasonal influenza vaccination are few, the authors suggested.

Via MiXCR, TCRdb re-called the RT-PCR reads, giving one row per CDR3 protein. This table has 400,000 to 650,000 distinct CDR3 sequences, roughly 7.9% appearing once. Turning to this clonotype: Its cognate antigen is unknown.

Germline V lookup: CDR1 LGHNA, CDR2 YSLEER. The CDR3 is made up of 16 amino acids. V was clipped by 0 bases and J by 3 bases, with 12 bases between them. The receptor's source is a man between 45 and 75 years old who received an inactivated influenza vaccine. The sample consisted of PBMCs from blood, taken less than 30 months after vaccination. V is TRBV4-3 and J is TRBJ2-1, with D perhaps TRBD1 (5 bases). In nucleotides, the CDR3 is TGCGCCAGCAGCCAAGACCCCCTAGGGGTCTACAATGAGCAGTTCTTC. Its protein product is CASSQDPLGVYNEQFF.